Judged by abundance, the clone carrying this TCR beta chain is large. The antigen remains unidentified. Time point in this sample: sample taken at primary tumor resection. Unsorted whole RNA of tumor, nontumor lung or frozen PBMC was sequenced. This sample is part of a study of spatial heterogeneity in lung cancer. Study information: Detection consistently yielded more beta chains than alpha chains. Study findings and constraints: How many expanded intratumoral alpha and beta TCRs were present tracked the tumor mutation count, which was a count of nonsynonymous mutations.

All TCR cDNA molecules were individually tagged with a unique molecular identifier. MiXCR, applied by TCRdb to the 5' RACE reads, yields one record per CDR3 protein. The top ten hold 29% of the sample, which has almost 850 distinct CDR3 sequences, around 6.9% seen once. The source of this sequence is a female donor with early-stage non-small cell lung cancer. This material consisted of lung tumor tissue, taken at surgery.

The CDR3 DNA sequence: TGTGCCAGCACCCACACGAGGGACAGGGGGTACAATGAGCAGTTCTTC. Protein: CASTHTRDRGYNEQFF. V gene TRBV6-2 or TRBV6-3 combines with J gene TRBJ2-1, with 11 bases identical to TRBD1. The CDR3 runs to 16 residues. The V segment lost 7 bases and the J segment 4 bases; nucleotides outside the gene matches: 9. The V gene's germline CDR1 is MNHEY and CDR2 SVGEGT.